What follows are 20 T cell receptor beta chains derived from one specimen sequenced in a study of T cells after posttransplantation cyclophosphamide. Using immunoSEQ multiplex PCR, the repertoire was profiled, and TCRdb retains in-frame clones only, with some absent. Of around 19,000 clones listed, 95% to 98% are singletons. The naive gate required viable CD3+CD4+ or CD3+CD8+ cells with CCR7+CD45RA+CD45RO-CD95-CD27+CD28+ phenotype. Material: naive CD4+ T cells sorted from PBMCs. The receptors stem from a man aged 35 to 55 in good health, CMV-negative, and a related stem cell transplant donor.

V and J are TRBV19 and TRBJ1-5, with 9 bases aligning to TRBD1. The CDR3 is made up of 12 amino acids. The V gene's germline CDR1 is LNHDA and CDR2 SQIVND (reference sequence). J was trimmed by 4 bases and V by 9 bases; bases with no gene match: 1. CDR3: CASGTGNQPQHF. The CDR3 region has the DNA TGTGCCAGCGGGACAGGGAATCAGCCCCAGCATTTT.

The rearrangement joins TRBV18 to TRBJ1-4; D possibly corresponds to TRBD1 (6 bases). V gave up 5 bases and J gave up 7 bases, with 17 bases separating them. CDR3 length equals 15 residues. From germline, CDR1 is KGHSH and CDR2 LQKENI. The CDR3 is CASSSGGGDTEKLFF. The CDR3 coding sequence is TGTGCCAGCTCATCCGGGGGAGGGGACACTGAAAAACTGTTTTTT.

This chain joins TRBV29-1 and TRBJ2-6; D possibly corresponds to TRBD2 (6 bases). V was trimmed by 5 bases and J by 8 bases, leaving 13 bases between them. Looked up from germline, CDR1 is SQVTM and CDR2 is ANQGSEA. This CDR3 comprises 13 residues. The CDR3 nucleotides are TGCAGCGTTCGGACGGCGGGGCCCAACGTCCTGACTTTC. As protein: CSVRTAGPNVLTF.

J is TRBJ2-4 and V is TRBV18; tentatively, D is TRBD2 (6 bases). The CDR3 covers 18 residues. CDR1 is KGHSH, CDR2 LQKENI, per germline. Trimming pared 4 bases from V and 7 bases from J, leaving 26 bases between. DNA for the CDR3: TGTGCCAGCTCACGTAAATATTCTGACGGAGGGGACCTTAACATTCAGTACTTC. Its protein product is CASSRKYSDGGDLNIQYF.

The chain links TRBV11-2 to TRBJ2-5, with a possible D match to TRBD1 (6 bases). The germline CDR1 and CDR2 sequences are SGHAT and FQNNGV. This CDR3 contains 14 residues. V lost 1 base, J lost 2 bases, and 8 bases lay in between. CDR3 loop: CASSLGTVQETQYF. In nucleotides, the CDR3 is TGTGCCAGCAGCTTAGGGACAGTTCAAGAGACCCAGTACTTC.

The V gene is TRBV11-3, the J gene TRBJ2-5, with 7 bases matching TRBD2. This CDR3 region has 13 residues. Germline V gives CDR1 SGHNT, CDR2 YENEEA. Trimming took 8 bases from V and 5 from J; bases not matched to a gene: 8. This CDR3 reads CASVGRGGETQYF. The CDR3 bases are TGTGCCAGCGTAGGGAGGGGAGGGGAGACCCAGTACTTC.

Points on this clone: At one end, the junction sequence differs from germline, possibly due to a read error. V usage is TRBV7-3 and J usage is TRBJ2-1, with 11 bases fitting TRBD2. The length of the CDR3 is 16 residues. Looked up from germline, CDR1 is SGHTA and CDR2 is FQGTGA. The CDR3 is CASSITAGTSGIRQFF. The CDR3 DNA sequence: TGTGCCAGCAGCATAACAGCCGGGACTAGCGGTATTAGGCAGTTCTTC.

The chain links TRBV11-2 to TRBJ2-3, with TRBD2 as a possible D gene (5 bases). The CDR3 totals 15 residues. Trimming left V 2 bases short and J 3 bases short, with 12 bases between. CDR1 is SGHAT and CDR2 is FQNNGV in the germline V gene. The CDR3 sequence is CASSLLGEGTDTQYF. The CDR3 DNA follows: TGTGCCAGCAGCTTACTGGGAGAGGGAACAGATACGCAGTATTTT.

This chain links TRBV25-1 with TRBJ1-2; 10 nucleotides align to TRBD1. The CDR3 has 12 amino acids. Unmatched junction bases numbered 2, after V lost 5 bases and J lost 8 bases. From germline, CDR1 is MGHDK and CDR2 SYGVNS. CDR3 sequence: CASSWTGGGYTF. In DNA form, the CDR3 reads TGTGCCAGCAGTTGGACAGGGGGGGGCTACACCTTC.

The chain recombines TRBV18 with TRBJ2-1, with D perhaps matching TRBD2 (6 bases). V shed 0 bases and J shed 9 bases, with 15 bases lying between them. The CDR3 sequence is 15 residues long. The V gene's germline CDR1 is KGHSH and CDR2 LQKENI. This chain's CDR3 is CASSPPSASEGEQFF. CDR3 in DNA: TGTGCCAGCTCACCACCTTCGGCTAGCGAGGGTGAGCAGTTCTTC.

The rearrangement links TRBV7-2 to TRBJ2-5; D possibly corresponds to TRBD1 (5 bases). V lost 2 bases and J 7 bases, leaving 11 bases between the germline ends. The CDR3 consists of 13 residues. Germline values: CDR1 SGHTA, CDR2 FQGNSA. The DNA for the CDR3 is TGTGCCAGCAGCTTAAAAGGGGATGTGACCCAGTACTTC. Translation gives CASSLKGDVTQYF.

The sample holds one count of this clone. J is TRBJ2-2 and V is TRBV7-9; D perhaps matches TRBD1 (6 bases). The CDR3 spans 15 residues. From germline, CDR1 is SEHNR and CDR2 FQNEAQ (reference sequence). V was trimmed by 5 bases and J by 1 base, leaving 11 bases between them. This chain's CDR3 is CASSPETGNTGELFF. The CDR3 region has the DNA TGTGCCAGCAGCCCCGAGACAGGGAACACCGGGGAGCTGTTTTTT. The variable domain in full, completed from reference TRBV7-9 and TRBJ2-2, reads DTGVSQNPRHKITKRGQNVTFRCDPISEHNRLYWYRQTLGQGPEFLTYFQNEAQLEKSRLLSDRFSAERPKGSFSTLEIQRTEQGDSAMYLCASSPETGNTGELFFGEGSRLTVL.

This sequence joins TRBV5-1 and TRBJ2-3, with 10 bases fitting TRBD2. This CDR3 has 16 residues. The J segment lost 4 bases and the V segment lost 0 bases, leaving 5 bases of the junction unmatched. Germline CDR1 reads SGHRS; CDR2 reads YFSETQ. The CDR3 nucleotides are TGCGCCAGCAGCTTGGTGGCTAGCGGGAGTGCAGATACGCAGTATTTT. As protein: CASSLVASGSADTQYF.

The chain recombines TRBV7-9 with TRBJ2-5; 10 bases map to TRBD1. Germline CDR1 SEHNR, CDR2 FQNEAQ (reference sequence). This CDR3 has 15 amino acids. J gave up 3 bases and V 5 bases, and 6 bases lay outside the gene matches. The CDR3 loop is CASSPDGTGEETQYF. The CDR3 nucleotides are TGTGCCAGCAGCCCAGATGGGACAGGGGAAGAGACCCAGTACTTC.

As DNA, the CDR3 is TGTGCCAGCAGGGTTACAGGGGGCGGTTTGCACGAGCAGTACTTC. Translated, it gives CASRVTGGGLHEQYF. V is TRBV6-5 and J is TRBJ2-7, with 9 bases matching TRBD1. The CDR3 loop spans 15 amino acids. After removal of 6 bases from V and 5 bases from J, the junction contained 11 bases not matched to a gene. Germline V CDR1 and CDR2: MNHEY, SVGAGI.

The V gene is TRBV7-8, the J gene TRBJ2-7; the D gene is possibly TRBD1 (5 bases). Germline CDR1 and CDR2: SGHVS and FQNEAQ. There are 13 residues in the CDR3. The CDR3 nucleotides are TGTGCTCTATCCCCGGTCTCTAGGGGCGAGCAGTACTTC. Encoded protein: CALSPVSRGEQYF. Based on the CDR3 plus reference TRBV7-8 and TRBJ2-7, the full variable domain is GAGVSQSPRYKVAKRGQDVALRCDPISGHVSLFWYQQALGQGPEFLTYFQNEAQLDKSGLPSDRFFAERPEGSVSTLKIQRTQQEDSAVYLCALSPVSRGEQYFGPGTRLTVT.

The CDR3: CAIDRGTDTEAFF. CDR3 nucleotide sequence: TGTGCCATTGACAGGGGCACCGATACTGAAGCTTTCTTT. The gene calls are TRBV6-1 and TRBJ1-1; 8 bases fit TRBD1. CDR1 is MNHNS and CDR2 is SASEGT in the germline V gene. The V segment lost 10 bases and the J segment 5 bases; nucleotides outside the gene matches: 9. There are 13 residues in the CDR3.

The count of this clone is one. The chain links TRBV27 to TRBJ2-5, with TRBD2 as a possible D gene (6 bases). With the DNA end fitting TRBJ2-7 better, the J assignment may be wrong. This CDR3 region has 13 residues. Germline loops: CDR1 MNHEY, CDR2 SMNVEV (reference sequence). The CDR3 DNA is TGTGCCAGCACTCGTCTAGCGCCCTACGAGCAGTACTTC. Translation gives CASTRLAPYEQYF.

The chain joins TRBV29-1 to TRBJ1-3; D remains ambiguous. The germline V and J ends were trimmed by 6 bases and 0 bases, with 9 bases remaining between them. The V gene's germline CDR1 is SQVTM and CDR2 ANQGSEA. The CDR3 loop spans 13 amino acids. CDR3 sequence: CSVAQSSGNTIYF. The CDR3, as DNA: TGCAGCGTGGCACAGAGCTCTGGAAACACCATATATTTT.

The rearrangement joins TRBV5-1 to TRBJ2-7; 12 bases align to TRBD2. Trimming took 0 bases from V and 5 from J; bases not matched to a gene: 3. Germline CDR1 SGHRS, CDR2 YFSETQ. The CDR3 loop spans 15 amino acids. The chain's CDR3 is CASSLGTSGNNEQYF. CDR3 in DNA: TGCGCCAGCAGCTTGGGGACTAGCGGGAACAACGAGCAGTACTTC.